This T cell receptor beta chain was sequenced in a study of shared clonotypes between healthy human individuals. Notes on the study in general: A handful of donors had about 5% of their naive CD4 clonotypes in common. It was expected that sequencing depth would affect clonotype sharing among donors.

The CDR3 runs to 13 residues. The V end was cut by 6 bases, the J end by 5 bases, with 13 bases between. Germline CDR1 and CDR2: SGHDT and YYEEEE. This clone was detected a few times. What it binds is unknown. Splitting of each subset's genomic DNA was done evenly across several immunoSEQ plates. Sequencing used immunoSEQ multiplex PCR; TCRdb keeps in-frame clones, though not all of them. Among hundreds of thousands of clones listed, about 80% were seen once. The J gene is TRBJ2-3, the V gene TRBV5-6; D is possibly TRBD2 (5 bases). Sequencing was performed on memory CD4+ T cells sorted from blood. Subset specified: CD45RA-negative fraction. The receptor comes from a woman in her twenties or thirties in good health. CDR3 bases: TGTGCCAGCACCATGGACCGGGGAGATACGCAGTATTTT. As protein: CASTMDRGDTQYF.